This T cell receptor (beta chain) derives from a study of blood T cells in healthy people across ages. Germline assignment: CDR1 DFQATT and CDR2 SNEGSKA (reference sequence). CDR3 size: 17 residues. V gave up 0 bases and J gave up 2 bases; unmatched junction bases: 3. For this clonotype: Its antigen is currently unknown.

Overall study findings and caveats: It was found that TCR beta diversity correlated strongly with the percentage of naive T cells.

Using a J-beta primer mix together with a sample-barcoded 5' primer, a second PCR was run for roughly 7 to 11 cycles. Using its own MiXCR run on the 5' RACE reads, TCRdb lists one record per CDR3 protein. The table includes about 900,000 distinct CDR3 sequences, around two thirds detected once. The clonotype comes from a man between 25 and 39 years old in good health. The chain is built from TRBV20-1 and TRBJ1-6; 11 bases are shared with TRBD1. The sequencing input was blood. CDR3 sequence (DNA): TGCAGTGCTAGAGATTCGGGACAGGGGGCCTATAATTCACCCCTCCACTTT. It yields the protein CSARDSGQGAYNSPLHF.